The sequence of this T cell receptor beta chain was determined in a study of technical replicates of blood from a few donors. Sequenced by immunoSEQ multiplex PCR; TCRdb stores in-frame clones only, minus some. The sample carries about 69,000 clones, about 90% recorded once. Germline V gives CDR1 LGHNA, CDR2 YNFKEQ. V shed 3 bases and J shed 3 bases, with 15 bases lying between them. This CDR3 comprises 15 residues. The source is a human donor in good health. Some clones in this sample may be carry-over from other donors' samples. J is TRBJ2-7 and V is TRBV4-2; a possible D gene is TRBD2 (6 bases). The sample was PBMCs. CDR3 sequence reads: CASSQELVSGYEQYF. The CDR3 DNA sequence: TGTGCCAGCAGCCAGGAGTTAGTTAGCGGCTACGAGCAGTACTTC.